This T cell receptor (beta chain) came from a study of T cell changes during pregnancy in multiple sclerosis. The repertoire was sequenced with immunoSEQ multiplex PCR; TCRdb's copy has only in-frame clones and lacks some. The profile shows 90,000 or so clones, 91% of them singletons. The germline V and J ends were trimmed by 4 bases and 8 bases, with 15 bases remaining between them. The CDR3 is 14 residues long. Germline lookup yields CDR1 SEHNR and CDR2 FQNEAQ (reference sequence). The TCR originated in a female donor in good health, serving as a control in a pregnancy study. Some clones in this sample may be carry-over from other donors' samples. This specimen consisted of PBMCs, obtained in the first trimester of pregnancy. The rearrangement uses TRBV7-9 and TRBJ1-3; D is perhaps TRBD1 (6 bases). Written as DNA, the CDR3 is TGTGCCAGCAGCTACGCAACAGGGAGCGACACCATATATTTT. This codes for CASSYATGSDTIYF.